This T cell receptor (beta chain) derives from a study of technical replicates of blood from several donors. The CDR3 length is 16 residues. V dropped 5 bases and J dropped 2; count of bases not matched to a gene: 8. Germline CDR1 reads MNHEY; CDR2 reads SMNVEV (reference sequence). Some clones are missing from TCRdb's copy, which holds only in-frame ones; the method was immunoSEQ multiplex PCR. The sample has roughly 62,000 clones; 91% are singletons. Sequences were obtained from PBMCs. The TCR was taken from a human donor in good health. Some clones in this sample may be carry-over from other donors' samples. J is TRBJ2-3 and V is TRBV27; 9 bases map to TRBD1. DNA for the CDR3: TGTGCCAGCAGTCCGATGGGGACAGGGTCCACAGATACGCAGTATTTT. Its protein is CASSPMGTGSTDTQYF.